This T cell receptor (beta chain) derives from a study of T cells in Graves' hyperthyroidism and ophthalmopathy. Study-wide results and limits: Ophthalmopathy could be told apart from stable hyperthyroidism with a 13 V-J model.

This clonotype occurred a few times. The antigen is unknown. The investigators amplified TCR beta CDR3 regions from RNA transcripts. Initially, a first-round RT-PCR of the TCR CDR3 employed the HTBI primer set. In TCRdb, the multiplex PCR reads were re-called with MiXCR into one record per CDR3 protein. The sample includes approximately 690,000 distinct CDR3 sequences, more than 12% of them seen just once. The V gene lost 7 bases and the J gene lost 0 bases, with 9 bases spanning the gap. CDR3 size: 13 residues. The sequenced sample consisted of blood. The sequence was collected from a woman in her forties or fifties with Graves' ophthalmopathy. The V gene is TRBV12-3 or TRBV12-4, the J gene TRBJ1-1; D not resolved. CDR3 protein: CASTPTVNTEAFF. CDR3 nucleotides: TGTGCCAGCACCCCCACAGTGAACACTGAAGCTTTCTTT.